The clone carrying this TCR beta chain was seen at least ten times. As yet, its antigen is unknown. The sample belongs to a study of blood T cells in healthy people across ages. Study results and caveats: Nothing was known about donor CMV status, and this possibly confounded expanded clonotype changes.

Peripheral blood, about 10 milliliters per donor, was collected. A minimum of 7 million PBMCs was isolated per sample. The CDR3 runs to 14 residues. Trimming cost V 5 bases and J 6 bases; bases outside gene matches: 8. Germline V gene sequence: CDR1 SEHNR, CDR2 FQNEAQ (reference sequence). The use of a sample-barcoded 5' primer and a J-beta primer mix characterized a second PCR of roughly 6 to 11 cycles. Sequencing recovered at least 3 million CDR3-containing paired-end reads from each sample. TCRdb recomputed calls from the 5' RACE reads with MiXCR, one row per CDR3 protein. The table shows some 790,000 distinct CDR3 sequences, with more than 25% occurring only once.

Source material: blood. The chain combines TRBV7-9 with TRBJ2-3, with 7 positions matching TRBD1. This TCR was recovered from a woman of 80 years or more in good health. The CDR3 loop is CASSPVGTVDTQYF. Written as DNA, the CDR3 is TGTGCCAGCAGCCCTGTTGGGACAGTCGATACGCAGTATTTT.